The 31 T cell receptor beta chains in this list originate from one sample, sequenced in a study of blood T cell repertoires in COVID-19. The method was immunoSEQ multiplex PCR; TCRdb's version includes in-frame clones alone and lacks a portion of them. Of about 350,000 clones detected, 85% to 90% appear once; the ten largest clones hold over 6%. The material sequenced was peripheral blood. These receptors were taken from a woman in her 50s with COVID-19, enrolled during active disease.

This rearrangement joins TRBV7-9 to TRBJ2-7; 7 nucleotides align to TRBD2. This CDR3 spans 15 amino acids. CDR1 is SEHNR and CDR2 is FQNEAQ in the germline V gene (reference sequence). Losses at the gene ends were 5 bases for V and 0 bases for J; bases not matched to a gene: 7. In DNA form, the CDR3 reads TGTGCCAGCAGCGCAAGCGGGACCTTCTCCTACGAGCAGTACTTC. This encodes CASSASGTFSYEQYF.

The chain is built from TRBV5-1 and TRBJ2-1; 14 nucleotides match TRBD2. Germline CDR1 SGHRS, CDR2 YFSETQ. This CDR3 comprises 16 residues. V trimming: 0 bases; J trimming: 7 bases; junction bases outside the gene matches: 3. The CDR3 loop is CASSLGLAGGGNEQFF. CDR3 sequence (DNA): TGCGCCAGCAGCTTGGGACTAGCGGGAGGGGGAAATGAGCAGTTCTTC.

This chain connects TRBV2 to TRBJ1-1; maybe TRBD1 (6 bases). CDR3 length equals 16 residues. Trimming took 6 bases from V and 4 from J, leaving 21 bases between them. Germline V gene lookup returns CDR1 SNHLY and CDR2 FYNNEI. In DNA, the CDR3 is TGTGCCAGCAGCGAAATCCTGGGGGGGGCGCCCACTGAAGCTTTCTTT. Its translation: CASSEILGGAPTEAFF. Using reference TRBV2 and TRBJ1-1 for the parts outside the CDR3, the full variable domain is EPEVTQTPSHQVTQMGQEVILRCVPISNHLYFYWYRQILGQKVEFLVSFYNNEISEKSEIFDDQFSVERPDGSNFTLKIRSTKLEDSAMYFCASSEILGGAPTEAFFGQGTRLTVV.

The gene calls are TRBV6-5 and TRBJ1-1; 7 nucleotides line up with TRBD1. CDR1 and CDR2 (germline): MNHEY, SVGAGI. The J segment lost 1 base and the V segment lost 9 bases, leaving 11 bases of the junction unmatched. The CDR3 extends over 15 amino acids. The DNA for the CDR3 is TGTGCCAGTCAAGAACTGGGACAGAAGAACACTGAAGCTTTCTTT. This encodes CASQELGQKNTEAFF.

The genes are TRBV29-1 and TRBJ2-7; D unclear. V lost 6 bases, J lost 1 base, and 7 bases lay in between. Looked up from germline, CDR1 is SQVTM and CDR2 is ANQGSEA. This CDR3 is built from 11 residues. CDR3 DNA: TGCAGCGTCCTACAGTCCTACGAGCAGTACTTC. Translation gives CSVLQSYEQYF.

The V and J genes are TRBV14 and TRBJ1-2; the match to TRBD1 covers 9 bases. The V and J ends lost 4 bases and 2 bases, in that order; junction bases with no gene match: 5. This CDR3 has 15 residues. CDR1 SGHDN and CDR2 FVKESK come from the germline V gene. The CDR3 nucleotides read TGTGCCAGCAGCCTATCAACAGGGGGCAACTATGGCTACACCTTC. It translates to CASSLSTGGNYGYTF.

This rearrangement joins TRBV5-1 to TRBJ1-4, with TRBD1 identical over 9 bases. Germline CDR1 is SGHRS and CDR2 is YFSETQ. V gave up 2 bases and J gave up 8 bases; unmatched junction bases: 4. The CDR3 sequence is 14 residues long. CDR3: CASSLQGADEKLFF. CDR3 coding DNA: TGCGCCAGCAGCTTACAGGGGGCGGACGAAAAACTGTTTTTT.

The rearrangement links TRBV29-1 to TRBJ1-5, with D perhaps TRBD1 (6 bases). Germline-derived CDR1 and CDR2 are SQVTM and ANQGSEA. V was cut by 2 bases and J by 1 base, with 9 bases left in between. The CDR3 spans 14 residues. CDR3 bases: TGCAGCGTTGAAACAGGGATCAGCAATCAGCCCCAGCATTTT. Its translation is CSVETGISNQPQHF.

V gene TRBV2 combines with J gene TRBJ1-1; 8 bases map to TRBD1. The CDR3 contains 12 residues. The ends lost 10 bases at V and 5 bases at J; junction bases unmatched: 6. Germline-derived CDR1 and CDR2 are SNHLY and FYNNEI. The CDR3 is CANFRGQTEAFF. In DNA form, the CDR3 reads TGTGCCAATTTCAGGGGGCAGACTGAAGCTTTCTTT. The full variable domain, completed using reference TRBV2 and TRBJ1-1, is EPEVTQTPSHQVTQMGQEVILRCVPISNHLYFYWYRQILGQKVEFLVSFYNNEISEKSEIFDDQFSVERPDGSNFTLKIRSTKLEDSAMYFCANFRGQTEAFFGQGTRLTVV.

The table lists this clone with a count of one. The V and J genes are TRBV11-2 and TRBJ2-1; D perhaps matches TRBD1 (5 bases). V dropped 3 bases and J dropped 6 bases, with 12 bases sitting between them. This CDR3 has 14 amino acids. The germline V gene has CDR1 SGHAT and CDR2 FQNNGV. The CDR3 reads CASSLGQGGNEQFF. The CDR3 region has the DNA TGTGCCAGCAGCTTGGGGCAGGGTGGCAATGAGCAGTTCTTC.

CDR3 sequence (DNA): TGCAGCGTTGAAGCGCTGGGGCGAAGGGGCTACACCTTC. Its translation: CSVEALGRRGYTF. V and J are TRBV29-1 and TRBJ1-2, with D possibly being TRBD1 (5 bases). V was cut by 1 base and J by 8 bases, with 14 bases left in between. The germline V gene encodes CDR1 SQVTM and CDR2 ANQGSEA. The CDR3 loop spans 13 amino acids.

The V and J genes are TRBV30 and TRBJ1-1; D is possibly TRBD1 (5 bases). The CDR3 consists of 12 residues. V was clipped by 2 bases and J by 10 bases, with 14 bases between them. CDR1 is GTSNPN, CDR2 SVGIG, per germline (reference sequence). CDR3 coding DNA: TGTGCCTGGAGTAGGGGCGAGTCATTAGCTTTCTTT. This sequence encodes CAWSRGESLAFF.

The V call is TRBV7-3, the J call TRBJ2-7; 11 bases match TRBD2. Looked up from germline, CDR1 is SGHTA and CDR2 is FQGTGA. The CDR3 sequence is 16 residues long. With V trimmed by 5 bases and J by 2 bases, 8 bases remained unmatched. The CDR3 region has the DNA TGTGCCAGCAGCCGGACACCGGGACTAGCGGCCTACGAGCAGTACTTC. Residues: CASSRTPGLAAYEQYF.

The chain joins TRBV10-1 to TRBJ1-1, with unresolved D. The germline CDR1 and CDR2 sequences are WNHNN and SYGVQD (reference sequence). This CDR3 region has 13 residues. V dropped 6 bases and J dropped 6 bases, with 14 bases sitting between them. The CDR3 region is CASSRNGEPEAFF. The CDR3, as DNA: TGCGCCAGCAGCCGGAACGGGGAGCCTGAAGCTTTCTTT.

This clone was detected only a few times. The rearrangement joins TRBV30 to TRBJ1-5; 8 bases map to TRBD1. Germline CDR1 reads GTSNPN; CDR2 reads SVGIG (reference sequence). CDR3 size: 13 residues. Trimming took 6 bases from V and 6 from J; bases not matched to a gene: 7. The CDR3: CACSDRGSQPQHF. CDR3 coding DNA: TGTGCCTGTTCCGACAGGGGCAGTCAGCCCCAGCATTTT.

The rearrangement uses TRBV28 and TRBJ2-5, with TRBD2 as a possible D gene (6 bases). This CDR3 is 14 amino acids long. Germline loops: CDR1 MDHEN, CDR2 SYDVKM. With 3 bases removed from V and 2 bases from J, the gap between germline ends came to 10 bases. The CDR3 region has the DNA TGTGCCAGCAGTTTTGGAGGGACGCAAGAGACCCAGTACTTC. It codes for CASSFGGTQETQYF.

This sequence joins TRBV30 and TRBJ2-7; 9 bases align to TRBD2. Germline V gives CDR1 GTSNPN, CDR2 SVGIG (reference sequence). The J segment lost 4 bases and the V segment lost 0 bases, leaving 19 bases of the junction unmatched. The CDR3 length is 19 residues. The CDR3 nucleotides read TGTGCCTGGAGTGTATATCGACTAGCGGTGGGGAGGACGGGGTACGAGCAGTACTTC. This encodes CAWSVYRLAVGRTGYEQYF.

V usage is TRBV5-1 and J usage is TRBJ2-5; D gene ambiguous. Trimming removed 7 bases from V and 1 base from J, with 11 bases in between. The CDR3 extends over 13 amino acids. Germline values: CDR1 SGHRS, CDR2 YFSETQ. The CDR3: CASRALTQETQYF. The CDR3, as DNA: TGCGCCAGCCGCGCCCTCACCCAAGAGACCCAGTACTTC.

The chain is built from TRBV6-5 and TRBJ1-5; D is undetermined. The germline V and J ends were trimmed by 6 bases and 4 bases, with 4 bases remaining between them. The V gene's germline CDR1 is MNHEY and CDR2 SVGAGI. The CDR3 extends over 11 amino acids. The CDR3 spells CASSSNQPQHF. The CDR3, as DNA: TGTGCCAGCAGCTCTAATCAGCCCCAGCATTTT.

The chain is built from TRBV5-4 and TRBJ2-3, with D perhaps TRBD2 (5 bases). Germline assignment: CDR1 SGHNT and CDR2 YYREEE (reference sequence). This CDR3 contains 15 residues. Trimming left V 4 bases short and J 0 bases short, with 12 bases between. The CDR3 spells CASSLDYKSTDTQYF. CDR3 DNA sequence: TGTGCCAGCAGCCTTGACTACAAAAGCACAGATACGCAGTATTTT.

The V and J genes are TRBV18 and TRBJ1-2; 12 bases fit TRBD1. V gave up 3 bases and J gave up 6 bases; unmatched junction bases: 2. This CDR3 has 14 residues. Germline CDR1 reads KGHSH; CDR2 reads LQKENI. The chain's CDR3 is CASSPGTGGHGYTF. In DNA form, the CDR3 reads TGTGCCAGCTCACCGGGGACAGGGGGCCATGGCTACACCTTC.

The chain recombines TRBV27 with TRBJ2-7; D is possibly TRBD1 (5 bases). Per germline, CDR1 MNHEY and CDR2 SMNVEV (reference sequence). Trimming shortened V by 4 bases and J by 2 bases, and 18 bases separated the two germline ends. The CDR3 is made up of 16 amino acids. The CDR3 nucleotides read TGTGCCAGCAGTTCCCTCCAATCGACAGTTGCCTACGAGCAGTACTTC. As protein: CASSSLQSTVAYEQYF.

This sequence joins TRBV18 and TRBJ2-5, with D tentatively TRBD1 (5 bases). Germline V lookup: CDR1 KGHSH, CDR2 LQKENI. The V gene lost 3 bases and the J gene lost 2 bases, with 16 bases spanning the gap. This CDR3 has 16 amino acids. CDR3 region: CASSPRTTLAQETQYF. The CDR3 DNA sequence: TGTGCCAGCTCACCGAGGACAACCTTAGCACAAGAGACCCAGTACTTC.

The chain joins TRBV19 to TRBJ1-2; perhaps TRBD1 as D (6 bases). This CDR3 has 13 residues. Trimming shortened V by 6 bases and J by 8 bases, and 16 bases separated the two germline ends. Germline CDR1 reads LNHDA; CDR2 reads SQIVND (reference sequence). In DNA form, the CDR3 reads TGTGCCAGTAGCACACAGGGTTATCAGGGCTACACCTTC. It yields the protein CASSTQGYQGYTF.

The chain uses TRBV30 and TRBJ1-1; 8 bases map to TRBD1. After removal of 2 bases from V and 1 base from J, the junction contained 6 bases not matched to a gene. CDR1 is GTSNPN, CDR2 SVGIG, per germline (reference sequence). The CDR3 spans 15 residues. CDR3 sequence reads: CAWSLRDRPNTEAFF. DNA of the CDR3: TGTGCCTGGAGTCTCAGGGACAGGCCGAACACTGAAGCTTTCTTT.

CDR3 residues: CASSLTTGSPNEKLFF. The CDR3 region has the DNA TGTGCCAGCAGCTTGACAACAGGGTCGCCTAATGAAAAACTGTTTTTT. This chain links TRBV5-5 with TRBJ1-4; maybe TRBD1 (6 bases). Germline CDR1 and CDR2: SGHKS and YYEKEE (reference sequence). This CDR3 contains 16 residues. Trimming pared 1 base from V and 3 bases from J, leaving 13 bases between.

The chain couples TRBV5-1 to TRBJ2-1; 7 positions agree with TRBD1. The germline CDR1 and CDR2 sequences are SGHRS and YFSETQ. The CDR3 covers 16 residues. The V and J ends lost 3 bases and 0 bases, in that order; junction bases with no gene match: 6. The CDR3 loop is CASSSGQQGSYNEQFF. The CDR3 region has the DNA TGCGCCAGCAGCTCGGGACAGCAGGGCTCCTACAATGAGCAGTTCTTC.

The CDR3 spells CASSPALIGQGEYF. CDR3 sequence (DNA): TGCGCCAGCAGCCCAGCTCTCATCGGACAGGGGGAGTACTTC. This sequence joins TRBV4-1 and TRBJ2-7; 10 bases match TRBD1. CDR1 and CDR2 (germline): MGHRA, YSYEKL. J was trimmed by 11 bases and V by 4 bases; bases with no gene match: 11. The CDR3 extends over 14 amino acids.

This clone occurred once. The chain is built from TRBV20-1 and TRBJ2-7, with D perhaps TRBD2 (7 bases). V shed 3 bases and J shed 2 bases, with 14 bases lying between them. CDR3 size: 14 residues. CDR1 is DFQATT, CDR2 SNEGSKA, per germline (reference sequence). The CDR3 sequence: CSASSGGGAYEQYF. The CDR3 bases are TGCAGTGCTAGTTCGGGGGGCGGGGCCTACGAGCAGTACTTC.

The chain employs TRBV11-3 and TRBJ2-5; 15 nucleotides agree with TRBD2. The CDR3 runs to 18 residues. V gave up 5 bases and J gave up 5 bases; unmatched junction bases: 12. The germline V gene encodes CDR1 SGHNT and CDR2 YENEEA. The CDR3 region has the DNA TGTGCCAGCAGCCCTCGGACTAGCGGGAGGGCCCGCCAGGAGACCCAGTACTTC. Its protein product is CASSPRTSGRARQETQYF.

The chain recombines TRBV10-3 with TRBJ1-2; D may be TRBD1 (6 bases). Germline V gene sequence: CDR1 ENHRY, CDR2 SYGVKD. V was shortened by 3 bases and J by 4 bases, with 15 bases between the two germline ends. The CDR3 is made up of 15 amino acids. The CDR3 loop is CAISDPTDRPYGYTF. As DNA, the CDR3 is TGTGCCATCAGTGATCCAACCGACAGGCCCTATGGCTACACCTTC.